A selection of T cell receptor beta chains follows, all from one sample in a study of T cells in Graves' hyperthyroidism and ophthalmopathy. MiXCR, applied by TCRdb to the multiplex PCR reads, yields one record per CDR3 protein. The data contain 480,000 or so distinct CDR3 sequences, over 13% of them singletons. Sequenced material: blood. The receptor set was obtained from a woman younger than 30 with Graves' hyperthyroidism. Both conserved end residues are part of each CDR3. A D gene is named only where the DNA matches it firmly. The listing skips clone size in some rows; elsewhere it reads once, few, many or a size class.

D	V	size	J	CDR3	DNA
TRBD1	TRBV2	many	TRBJ1-6	CASRLGQEPFSPLHF	TGTGCCAGCAGACTAGGACAGGAACCTTTTTCACCCCTCCACTTT
-	TRBV10-3	few	TRBJ2-1	CAISERDNEQFF	TGTGCCATCAGTGAAAGGGACAATGAGCAGTTCTTC
TRBD2	TRBV19	-	TRBJ2-3	CASSILGLAGGPGDTQYF	TGTGCCAGTAGTATTCTGGGACTAGCGGGAGGGCCAGGGGATACGCAGTATTTT
-	TRBV7-2	-	TRBJ2-5	CASSPLGRGETQYF	TGTGCCAGCAGCCCGCTAGGGAGAGGGGAGACCCAGTACTTC
-	TRBV6-1	many	TRBJ1-1	CASTPGAFEAFF	TGTGCCAGCACACCAGGGGCATTTGAAGCTTTCTTT
-	TRBV5-6	few	TRBJ1-5	CASSLAQGRNQPQHF	TGTGCCAGCAGCTTGGCGCAGGGGCGGAATCAGCCCCAGCATTTT
-	TRBV5-1	many	TRBJ1-2	CASSERQTNYGYTF	TGCGCCAGCAGCGAGCGCCAGACTAACTATGGCTACACCTTC
-	TRBV6-1	few	TRBJ1-1	CASSAGAGDTEAFF	TGTGCCAGCAGTGCAGGGGCGGGGGACACTGAAGCTTTCTTT
TRBD2	TRBV18	few	TRBJ2-1	CASFPLAGPSDEQFF	TGTGCCAGCTTCCCCCTAGCGGGCCCCTCGGATGAGCAGTTCTTC
TRBD2	TRBV11-2	many	TRBJ2-1	CASSSRAGGTYNEQFF	TGTGCCAGCAGCTCGAGGGCGGGAGGTACCTACAATGAGCAGTTCTTC
-	TRBV2	many	TRBJ2-2	CASTLSTGELFF	TGTGCCAGCACTTTGAGCACCGGGGAGCTGTTTTTT
-	TRBV5-1	many	TRBJ2-2	CASSLVASGELFF	TGCGCCAGCAGCTTGGTGGCGAGCGGGGAGCTGTTTTTT
-	TRBV5-1	many	TRBJ1-5	CASSLDSNQPQHF	TGTGCCAGCAGCTTAGATAGCAATCAGCCCCAGCATTTT
TRBD1	TRBV4-2	-	TRBJ1-1	CASSQDPGQGNTEAFF	TGTGCCAGCAGCCAGGACCCGGGACAGGGAAACACTGAAGCTTTCTTT
-	TRBV29-1	many	TRBJ2-7	CSVEDRYEQYF	TGCAGCGTTGAAGATAGATACGAGCAGTACTTC
-	TRBV28	few	TRBJ2-4	CASSTAGAVAKNIQYF	TGTGCCAGCAGTACCGCCGGGGCAGTAGCCAAAAACATTCAGTACTTC
-	TRBV12-3/TRBV12-4	many	TRBJ2-2	CASSFRGRDGELFF	TGTGCCAGCAGTTTCAGGGGGAGGGACGGGGAGCTGTTTTTT
-	TRBV28	many	TRBJ2-7	CASSPGEPYEQYF	TGTGCCAGCAGCCCCGGGGAGCCCTACGAGCAGTACTTC
TRBD2	TRBV27	many	TRBJ2-4	CASRITSGSEGNIQYF	TGTGCCAGCAGGATAACTAGCGGGAGTGAGGGAAACATTCAGTACTTC
-	TRBV29-1	-	TRBJ1-2	CSVAPWGEVGYTF	TGCAGCGTCGCCCCCTGGGGAGAGGTCGGCTACACCTTC
-	TRBV7-9	few	TRBJ1-1	CASSFTLSTEAFF	TGTGCCAGCAGCTTTACATTGTCTACTGAAGCTTTCTTT
-	TRBV2	many	TRBJ1-5	CASSEVTGGGQPQHF	TGTGCCAGCAGTGAAGTCACAGGAGGTGGGCAGCCCCAGCATTTT
TRBD1	TRBV15	-	TRBJ1-2	CATSSGDSTTYGYTF	TGTGCCACCAGCAGTGGGGACAGTACTACCTATGGCTACACCTTC
TRBD1	TRBV28	many	TRBJ1-4	CASSNQGAANEKLFF	TGTGCCAGCAGTAATCAGGGGGCTGCTAATGAAAAACTGTTTTTT
-	TRBV27	-	TRBJ2-2	CASSFGVTGELFF	TGTGCCAGCAGTTTTGGGGTCACCGGGGAGCTGTTTTTT
TRBD1	TRBV18	few	TRBJ2-3	CASRQFGQGTPLAGTDTQYF	TGTGCCAGCCGACAATTCGGACAGGGTACACCTCTGGCTGGCACAGATACGCAGTATTTT
TRBD1	TRBV28	once	TRBJ2-7	CASSYRGNTYEQYF	TGTGCCAGCAGCTACAGGGGAAACACCTACGAGCAGTACTTC
-	TRBV2	-	TRBJ1-3	CASRRDGAAGNTIYF	TGTGCCAGCAGACGGGATGGGGCAGCGGGAAACACCATATATTTT
TRBD1	TRBV28	few	TRBJ2-1	CASSSDRGEGTRAYNEQFF	TGTGCCAGCAGCTCGGACAGGGGGGAAGGGACTAGAGCCTACAATGAGCAGTTCTTC
-	TRBV7-4	few	TRBJ2-2	CASLDGGPEEVSGELFF	TGTGCCAGCCTGGACGGAGGCCCAGAAGAAGTCAGCGGGGAGCTGTTTTTT
TRBD2	TRBV28	many	TRBJ2-5	CASSAVLAGGPETQYF	TGTGCCAGCAGTGCCGTGTTAGCGGGAGGGCCGGAGACCCAGTACTTC
-	TRBV27	many	TRBJ2-5	CASSPTSETQYF	TGTGCCAGCAGCCCAACCAGTGAGACCCAGTACTTC
-	TRBV6-5	-	TRBJ2-7	CASSYLRGTATAYEQYF	TGTGCCAGCAGTTACCTCCGGGGGACCGCTACGGCCTACGAGCAGTACTTC
-	TRBV9	many	TRBJ2-2	CASSDDKTRAGELFF	TGTGCCAGCAGCGATGACAAGACGAGGGCCGGGGAGCTGTTTTTT
-	TRBV27	many	TRBJ2-5	CASSLEGIGETQYF	TGTGCCAGCAGTTTGGAGGGGATAGGGGAGACCCAGTACTTC
-	TRBV2	many	TRBJ1-5	CASTPQGSNQPQHF	TGTGCCAGCACCCCCCAGGGGAGCAATCAGCCCCAGCATTTT
TRBD2	TRBV3-1	-	TRBJ2-5	CASSDLGLEETQYF	TGTGCCAGCTCGGACTTAGGACTAGAGGAGACCCAGTACTTC
-	TRBV11-2	many	TRBJ2-5	CASSLVGGRKTQYF	TGTGCCAGCAGCTTAGTGGGGGGTAGAAAGACCCAGTACTTC
-	TRBV14	few	TRBJ2-5	CASSPARWETQYF	TGTGCCAGCAGCCCGGCGAGGTGGGAGACCCAGTACTTC
-	TRBV24-1	-	TRBJ2-7	CATSDSGTELYEQYF	TGTGCCACCAGTGATTCTGGGACGGAACTCTACGAGCAGTACTTC
TRBD1	TRBV6-4	many	TRBJ1-1	CASSDRTGDGEAFF	TGTGCCAGCAGTGACCGGACAGGGGATGGTGAAGCTTTCTTT
-	TRBV6-5	few	TRBJ2-3	CASSYTRGQDTDTQYF	TGTGCCAGCAGTTACACCCGGGGGCAGGACACAGATACGCAGTATTTT
-	TRBV5-5	many	TRBJ1-5	CASSLIFNQPQHF	TGTGCCAGCAGCCTGATTTTCAATCAGCCCCAGCATTTT
TRBD1	TRBV5-8	many	TRBJ2-5	CASGLDRGLETQYF	TGTGCCAGCGGTTTAGACAGGGGGCTAGAGACCCAGTACTTC
-	TRBV12-3/TRBV12-4	many	TRBJ1-1	CASSPPGLMDTEAFF	TGTGCCAGCAGTCCTCCGGGACTGATGGACACTGAAGCTTTCTTT
-	TRBV24-1	many	TRBJ1-2	CATSDKDYYGYTF	TGTGCCACCAGTGATAAGGATTACTATGGCTACACCTTC
-	TRBV6-5	-	TRBJ1-1	CASSYRQLNTEAFF	TGTGCCAGCAGTTACCGGCAGCTGAACACTGAAGCTTTCTTT
-	TRBV9	few	TRBJ2-2	CASSVSGTYTGELFF	TGTGCCAGCAGCGTATCGGGAACTTACACCGGGGAGCTGTTTTTT
TRBD2	TRBV20-1	many	TRBJ2-7	CSATLAGGPYEQYF	TGCAGTGCAACCCTAGCGGGAGGGCCGTACGAGCAGTACTTC
-	TRBV5-1	-	TRBJ1-5	CASSAGPGGRNQPQHF	TGCGCCAGCAGCGCGGGCCCGGGGGGGCGCAATCAGCCCCAGCATTTT
TRBD2	TRBV28	many	TRBJ2-7	CASSLEGLGREQYF	TGTGCCAGCAGTTTAGAGGGACTAGGAAGAGAGCAGTACTTC
-	TRBV24-1	many	TRBJ2-1	CATSDLGSGGAPHEQFF	TGTGCCACCAGTGATTTAGGGTCGGGCGGAGCCCCCCATGAGCAGTTCTTC
TRBD2	TRBV12-3/TRBV12-4	many	TRBJ2-3	CASSLPGSGEADTQYF	TGTGCCAGCAGTTTACCGGGTAGCGGGGAGGCAGATACGCAGTATTTT
TRBD1	TRBV19	many	TRBJ2-2	CASTLLRTGGHGELFF	TGTGCCAGTACCCTCCTCCGGACAGGGGGCCACGGGGAGCTGTTTTTT
-	TRBV19	-	TRBJ2-6	CASSIGRGTGANVLTF	TGTGCCAGTAGTATAGGGAGGGGCACTGGGGCCAACGTCCTGACTTTC
-	TRBV30	many	TRBJ1-2	CAWSESRGGYTF	TGTGCCTGGAGTGAGAGCAGGGGCGGCTACACCTTC
-	TRBV9	many	TRBJ2-2	CASSVGFTGELFF	TGTGCCAGCAGCGTAGGGTTCACCGGGGAGCTGTTTTTT
-	TRBV11-2	-	TRBJ1-3	CASRPDTLIPIYF	TGTGCCAGCAGACCGGACACTCTAATCCCCATATATTTT
-	TRBV28	-	TRBJ1-6	CASSLGGRLNSPLHF	TGTGCCAGCAGTTTAGGGGGCAGGCTTAATTCACCCCTCCACTTT
TRBD2	TRBV4-2	few	TRBJ2-5	CASSQALAGEGETQYF	TGTGCCAGCAGCCAAGCACTAGCGGGAGAAGGGGAGACCCAGTACTTC